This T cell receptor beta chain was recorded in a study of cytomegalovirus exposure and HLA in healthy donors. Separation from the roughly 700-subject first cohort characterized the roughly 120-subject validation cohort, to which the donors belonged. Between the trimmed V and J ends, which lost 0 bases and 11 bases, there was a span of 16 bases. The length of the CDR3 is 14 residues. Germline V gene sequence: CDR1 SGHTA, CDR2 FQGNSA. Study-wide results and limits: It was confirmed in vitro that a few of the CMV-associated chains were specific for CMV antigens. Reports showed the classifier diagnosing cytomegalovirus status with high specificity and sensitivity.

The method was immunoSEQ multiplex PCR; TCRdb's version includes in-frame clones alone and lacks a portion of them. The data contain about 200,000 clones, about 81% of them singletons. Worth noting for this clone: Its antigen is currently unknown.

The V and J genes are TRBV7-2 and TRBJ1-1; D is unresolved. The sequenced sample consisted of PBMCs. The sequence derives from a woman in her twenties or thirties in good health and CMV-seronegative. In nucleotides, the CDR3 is TGTGCCAGCAGCTTAGCGGTGGAGAGGAGGTACGCTTTCTTT. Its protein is CASSLAVERRYAFF. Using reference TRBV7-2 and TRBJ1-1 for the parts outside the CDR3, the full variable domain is GAGVSQSPSNKVTEKGKDVELRCDPISGHTALYWYRQSLGQGLEFLIYFQGNSAPDKSGLPSDRFSAERTGGSVSTLTIQRTQQEDSAVYLCASSLAVERRYAFFGQGTRLTVV.